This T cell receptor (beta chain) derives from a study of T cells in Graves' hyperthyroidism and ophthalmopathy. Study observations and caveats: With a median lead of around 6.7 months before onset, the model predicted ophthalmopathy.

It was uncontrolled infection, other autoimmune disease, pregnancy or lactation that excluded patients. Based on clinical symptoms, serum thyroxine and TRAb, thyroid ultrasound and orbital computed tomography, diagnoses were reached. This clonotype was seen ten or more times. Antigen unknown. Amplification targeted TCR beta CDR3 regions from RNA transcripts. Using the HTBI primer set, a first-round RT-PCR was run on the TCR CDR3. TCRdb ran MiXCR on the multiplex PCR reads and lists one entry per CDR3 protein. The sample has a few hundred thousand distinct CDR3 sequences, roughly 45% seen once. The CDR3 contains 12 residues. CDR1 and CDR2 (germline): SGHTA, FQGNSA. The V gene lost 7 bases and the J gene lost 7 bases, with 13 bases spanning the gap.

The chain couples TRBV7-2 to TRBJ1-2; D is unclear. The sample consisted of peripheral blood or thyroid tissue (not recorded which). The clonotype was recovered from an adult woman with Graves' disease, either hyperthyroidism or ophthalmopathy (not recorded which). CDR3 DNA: TGTGCCAGCACGCTGACGGGCCCTGGCTACACCTTC. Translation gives CASTLTGPGYTF. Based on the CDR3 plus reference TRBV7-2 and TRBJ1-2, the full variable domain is GAGVSQSPSNKVTEKGKDVELRCDPISGHTALYWYRQSLGQGLEFLIYFQGNSAPDKSGLPSDRFSAERTGGSVSTLTIQRTQQEDSAVYLCASTLTGPGYTFGSGTRLTVV.